This entry features one T cell receptor beta chain sequence. This is likely a read error, given that the CDR3 carries no conserved phenylalanine or tryptophan at its end. The CDR3 consists of 19 residues. The V gene's germline CDR1 is MNHEY and CDR2 SVGAGI. J gave up 3 bases and V 2 bases, and 8 bases lay outside the gene matches. The sample belongs to a study of blood T cells in healthy people across ages. A second roughly 6 to 12 cycle PCR used barcoded and J-beta primers. Tags on each cDNA molecule came from a template-switch adaptor with 12 random nucleotides. One entry per CDR3 protein, called by TCRdb with MiXCR from the 5' RACE reads. The data show some 750,000 distinct CDR3 sequences, about 20% seen once. Every donor contributed roughly 10 milliliters of peripheral blood by blood draw. Each sample used at least 7 million PBMCs.

The chain couples TRBV6-5 to TRBJ2-1; 15 nucleotides align to TRBD2. Material for sequencing was blood. The clonotype comes from a man between 65 and 85 years old in good health. The CDR3 DNA follows: TGTGCCAGCAGTTACATGGGACTAGCGGGAGGACAAGACTACAATGAGCAGTTCCTC. Translating it yields CASSYMGLAGGQDYNEQFL.